The clone carrying this T cell receptor (beta chain) occurred many times. The lymph nodes were axillary draining lymph nodes from breast cancer patients. Germline V gives CDR1 SNHLY, CDR2 FYNNEI. There are 16 residues in the CDR3. V lost 5 bases, J lost 5 bases, and 13 bases stayed unmatched. These data originate in a study of breast tumors, draining lymph nodes, adjacent tissues. Each CDR3 protein gets one entry after TCRdb re-called the multiplex PCR reads with MiXCR. Altogether 180,000 or so distinct CDR3 sequences are present, approximately 30% being singletons, with the ten largest covering 4% to 4.5%.

The sample was axillary lymph node tissue. The V gene is TRBV2, the J gene TRBJ2-5; TRBD2 matches at 8 bases. The source of this sequence is a female donor with breast cancer. Some clones in this sample may be carry-over from other donors' samples. CDR3 sequence reads: CASSTPGGGTAETQYF. DNA of the CDR3: TGTGCCAGCAGTACCCCCGGCGGGGGGACGGCCGAGACCCAGTACTTC.